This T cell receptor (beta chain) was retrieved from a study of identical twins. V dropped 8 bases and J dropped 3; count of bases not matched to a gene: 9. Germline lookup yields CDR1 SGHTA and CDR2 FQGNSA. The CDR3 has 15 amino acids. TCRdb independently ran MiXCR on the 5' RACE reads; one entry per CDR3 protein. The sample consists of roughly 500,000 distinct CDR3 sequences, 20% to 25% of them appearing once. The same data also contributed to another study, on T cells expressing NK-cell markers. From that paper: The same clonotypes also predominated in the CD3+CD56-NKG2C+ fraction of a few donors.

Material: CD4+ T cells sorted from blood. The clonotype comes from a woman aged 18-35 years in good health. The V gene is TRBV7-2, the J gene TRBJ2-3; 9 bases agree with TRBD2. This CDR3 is CASRPKAGGTDTQYF. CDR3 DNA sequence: TGTGCCAGCCGCCCCAAAGCGGGAGGAACAGATACGCAGTATTTT.